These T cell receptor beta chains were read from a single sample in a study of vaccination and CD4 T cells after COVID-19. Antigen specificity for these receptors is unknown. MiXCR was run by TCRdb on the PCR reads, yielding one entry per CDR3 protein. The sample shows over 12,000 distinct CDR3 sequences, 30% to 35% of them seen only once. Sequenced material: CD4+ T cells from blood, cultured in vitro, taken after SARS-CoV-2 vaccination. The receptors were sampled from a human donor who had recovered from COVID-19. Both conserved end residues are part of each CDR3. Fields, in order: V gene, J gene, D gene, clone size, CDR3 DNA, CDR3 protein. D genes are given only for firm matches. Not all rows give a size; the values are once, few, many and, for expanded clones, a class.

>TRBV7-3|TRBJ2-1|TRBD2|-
TGTGCCAGCAGCTATGTCGGGGGGTTCTCCAATGAGCAGTTCTTC
CASSYVGGFSNEQFF
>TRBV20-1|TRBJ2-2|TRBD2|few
TGCAGTGCTCATAAAGCGGGAGGGGGCACCGGGGAGCTGTTTTTT
CSAHKAGGGTGELFF
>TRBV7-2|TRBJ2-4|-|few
TGTGCCAGCAGCCCCCCCGGATGGGTAGCCAAAAACATTCAGTACTTC
CASSPPGWVAKNIQYF
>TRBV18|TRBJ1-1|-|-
TGTGCCAGCTCACCACCGGGGGGAGGTTGGTATGGTGAAGCTTTCTTT
CASSPPGGGWYGEAFF
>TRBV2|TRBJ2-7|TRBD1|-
TGTGCCAGCATGGGACAGGGGGGGGGGTGGCAGTACTTC
CASMGQGGGWQYF
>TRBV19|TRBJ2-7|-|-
TGTGCCAGTAGTATAGATATGGGAACCTACGAGCAGTACTTC
CASSIDMGTYEQYF
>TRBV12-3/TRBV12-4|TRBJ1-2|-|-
TGTGCCAGCAGTTTCACCGAGAGTGGCTACACCTTC
CASSFTESGYTF
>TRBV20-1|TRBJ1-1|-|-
TGCAGTGCTGGAGGTAGTTCTGAAGCTTTCTTT
CSAGGSSEAFF
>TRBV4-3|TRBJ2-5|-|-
TGCGCCAGCAGCCAAGACGGCTTGAAGGGGAGGACCCAGTACTTC
CASSQDGLKGRTQYF
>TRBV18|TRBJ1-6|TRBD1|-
TGTGCCAGCTCTCAACAGGGGGTTAATTCACCCCTCCACTTT
CASSQQGVNSPLHF
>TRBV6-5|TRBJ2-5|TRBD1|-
TGTGCCAGCAGTTACCAGGGACAGAAAGAGACCCAGTACTTC
CASSYQGQKETQYF
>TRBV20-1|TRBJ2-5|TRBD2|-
TGCAGTGCGCAGCTAGCGGGCCGCCAAGAGACCCAGTACTTC
CSAQLAGRQETQYF
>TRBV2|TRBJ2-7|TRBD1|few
TGTGCCAGCAATTACAGGGGGCTCGGGGAGCAGTACTTC
CASNYRGLGEQYF
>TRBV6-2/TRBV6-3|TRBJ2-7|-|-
TGTGCCAGCAGTTATGAGCGGGTCACCTCCTACGAGCAGTACTTC
CASSYERVTSYEQYF
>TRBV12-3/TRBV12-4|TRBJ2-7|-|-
TGTGCCAGCAGTTTACTCTACGAGCAGTACTTC
CASSLLYEQYF
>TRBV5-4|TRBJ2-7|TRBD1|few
TGTGCCAGCAGCCCAAGAGTCGGGACAGGTCGAGGCGAGCAGTACTTC
CASSPRVGTGRGEQYF
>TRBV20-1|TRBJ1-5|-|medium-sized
TGCAGTGCCCCTGAGGCAGGCAATCAGCCCCAGCATTTT
CSAPEAGNQPQHF
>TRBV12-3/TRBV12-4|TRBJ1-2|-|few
TGTGCCAGCAGTTTAACAGGCCCTCAAGGAGCTAACTATGGCTACACCTTC
CASSLTGPQGANYGYTF
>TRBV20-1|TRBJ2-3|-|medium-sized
TGCAGTGCTAGGAGTCAGCGGCTCACAGATACGCAGTATTTT
CSARSQRLTDTQYF
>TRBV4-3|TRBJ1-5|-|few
TGCGCCAGCAGCCAATATGGGGGGTATCAGCCCCAGCATTTT
CASSQYGGYQPQHF
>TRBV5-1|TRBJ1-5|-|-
TGCGCCAGCAGCTTGGGAGCTAGTGGCAATCAGCCCCAGCATTTT
CASSLGASGNQPQHF
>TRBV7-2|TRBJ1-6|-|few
TGTGCCAGCACCGGACTGAGCTCCTATAATTCACCCCTCCACTTT
CASTGLSSYNSPLHF
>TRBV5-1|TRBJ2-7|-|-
TGCGCCAGCAGCTTGATTCCAGAAACCTACGAGCAGTACTTC
CASSLIPETYEQYF
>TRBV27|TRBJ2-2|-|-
TGTGCCAGCAGCCGACAGAAGGCCGGGGAGCTGTTTTTT
CASSRQKAGELFF
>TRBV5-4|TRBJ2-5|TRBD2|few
TGTGCCAGCAGTTTCCGGACTAGCGGGGGAGAGACCCAGTACTTC
CASSFRTSGGETQYF
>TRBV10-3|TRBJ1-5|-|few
TGTGCCACCTCCTACGGCGCATTTAGCAATCAGCCCCAGCATTTT
CATSYGAFSNQPQHF
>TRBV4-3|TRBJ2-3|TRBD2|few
TGCGCCAGCAGCCGCCGACTTGATAGCGGGAGTCCCGATACGCAGTATTTT
CASSRRLDSGSPDTQYF
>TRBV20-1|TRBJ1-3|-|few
TGCAGTGCGACCCACCGGGGAAGAGACACCATATATTTT
CSATHRGRDTIYF
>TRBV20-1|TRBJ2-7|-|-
TGCAGTGCTAGTTTGCCGGGACTCCTCTACGAGCAGTACTTC
CSASLPGLLYEQYF
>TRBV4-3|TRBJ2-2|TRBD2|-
TGCGCCAGCACGCCAAAGGGACTAGCGGGAGGAGGGATCGGGGAGCTGTTTTTT
CASTPKGLAGGGIGELFF
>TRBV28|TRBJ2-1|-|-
TGTGCCAGCACCCTCCGGGGAGGTAGTCCTGAGCAGTTCTTC
CASTLRGGSPEQFF
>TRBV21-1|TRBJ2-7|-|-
TGTGCCAGCAGCCCACGGACTAGCGGGAGTGGCGAGCAGTACTTC
CASSPRTSGSGEQYF
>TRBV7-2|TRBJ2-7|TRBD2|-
TGTGCCAGCAGCTTAGTCCGCCTAGCGGGGATCTACGAGCAGTACTTC
CASSLVRLAGIYEQYF
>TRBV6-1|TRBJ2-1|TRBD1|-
TGTGCCAGCAGTGAAGTCACAGGGGGTCGCAATGAGCAGTTCTTC
CASSEVTGGRNEQFF
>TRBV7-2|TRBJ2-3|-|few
TGTGCCAGCAGCTTAGTTTCGGGAGTTAGCACAGATACGCAGTATTTT
CASSLVSGVSTDTQYF
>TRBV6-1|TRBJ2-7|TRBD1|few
TGTGCCAGCGTAGCGGACAGGGGGGCCTACGAGCAGTACTTC
CASVADRGAYEQYF
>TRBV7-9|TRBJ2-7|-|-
TGTGCCAGCAGCTTATTTGCCACGGGGCGCTACGAGCAGTACTTC
CASSLFATGRYEQYF
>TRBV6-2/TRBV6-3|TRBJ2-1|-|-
TGTGCCAGCAGGGGGCTAACAGGAATTAGGTACAATGAGCAGTTCTTC
CASRGLTGIRYNEQFF
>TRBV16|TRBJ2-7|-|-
TGTGCCAGCAGCGCATTCCGGACTGCCTACGAGCAGTACTTC
CASSAFRTAYEQYF
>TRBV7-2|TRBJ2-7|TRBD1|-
TGTGCCAGCAGCTTACCTCCCCGGACAGGGGCCTACGAGCAGTACTTC
CASSLPPRTGAYEQYF
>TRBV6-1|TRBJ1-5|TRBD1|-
TGTGCCAGCAGTGAAGGCAGGGGGACAGGGAGGCAGCCCCAGCATTTT
CASSEGRGTGRQPQHF
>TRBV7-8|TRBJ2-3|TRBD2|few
TGTGCCAGCAGCTATGGACTAGTCGGGGCAGATACGCAGTATTTT
CASSYGLVGADTQYF
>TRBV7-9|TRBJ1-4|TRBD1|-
TGTGCCAGCAGCTCGATCTTCGGACAGGGTTGGGGTGAAAAACTGTTTTTT
CASSSIFGQGWGEKLFF
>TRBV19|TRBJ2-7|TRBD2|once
TGTGCCAGTAGCCCCCCCGCAGGGACTACCTACGAGCAGTACTTC
CASSPPAGTTYEQYF
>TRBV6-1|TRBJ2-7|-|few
TGTGCCAGCAGGGCCCGTGCCTACGAGCAGTACTTC
CASRARAYEQYF
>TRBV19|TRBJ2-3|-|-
TGTGCCAGTAGTCCAGGGGCGCACGATACGCAGTATTTT
CASSPGAHDTQYF
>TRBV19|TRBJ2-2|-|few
TGTGCCAGTAGTATAGCCAGGAACGGGGCCGGGGAGCTGTTTTTT
CASSIARNGAGELFF
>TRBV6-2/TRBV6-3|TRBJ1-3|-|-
TGTGCCAGCAGAACCCTGGGGACGGGAGATTCTGGAAACACCATATATTTT
CASRTLGTGDSGNTIYF
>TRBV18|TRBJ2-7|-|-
TGTGCCAGCTCTCCGGGCGGTGGCTACGAGCAGTACTTC
CASSPGGGYEQYF
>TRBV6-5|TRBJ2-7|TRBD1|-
TGTGCCAGCAGTTACGTAGGACAGGGGGCCTACGAGCAGTACTTC
CASSYVGQGAYEQYF
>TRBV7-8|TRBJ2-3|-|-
TGTGCCAGCCGCATACTAGCCTTCATGGGGGCAGATACGCAGTATTTT
CASRILAFMGADTQYF
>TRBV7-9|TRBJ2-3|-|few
TGTGCCAGCAGCTTAGGTAATTACCTTAAGGCCGATACGCAGTATTTT
CASSLGNYLKADTQYF
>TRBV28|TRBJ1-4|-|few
TGTGCCAGCAGTTTACCGGGGAGGGTAAGGGAAAAACTGTTTTTT
CASSLPGRVREKLFF